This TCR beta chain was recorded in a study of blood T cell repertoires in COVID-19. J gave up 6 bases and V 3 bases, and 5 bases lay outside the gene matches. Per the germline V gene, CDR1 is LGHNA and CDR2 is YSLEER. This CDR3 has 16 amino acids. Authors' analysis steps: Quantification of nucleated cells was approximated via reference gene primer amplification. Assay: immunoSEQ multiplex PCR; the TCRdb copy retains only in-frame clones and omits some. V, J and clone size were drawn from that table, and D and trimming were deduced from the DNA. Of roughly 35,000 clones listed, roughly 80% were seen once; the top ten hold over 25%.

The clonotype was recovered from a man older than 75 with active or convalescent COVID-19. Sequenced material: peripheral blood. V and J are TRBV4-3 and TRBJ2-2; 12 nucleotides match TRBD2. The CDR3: CASSHPGTSGSGELFF. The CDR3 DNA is TGCGCCAGCAGCCACCCCGGGACTAGCGGGTCCGGGGAGCTGTTTTTT.